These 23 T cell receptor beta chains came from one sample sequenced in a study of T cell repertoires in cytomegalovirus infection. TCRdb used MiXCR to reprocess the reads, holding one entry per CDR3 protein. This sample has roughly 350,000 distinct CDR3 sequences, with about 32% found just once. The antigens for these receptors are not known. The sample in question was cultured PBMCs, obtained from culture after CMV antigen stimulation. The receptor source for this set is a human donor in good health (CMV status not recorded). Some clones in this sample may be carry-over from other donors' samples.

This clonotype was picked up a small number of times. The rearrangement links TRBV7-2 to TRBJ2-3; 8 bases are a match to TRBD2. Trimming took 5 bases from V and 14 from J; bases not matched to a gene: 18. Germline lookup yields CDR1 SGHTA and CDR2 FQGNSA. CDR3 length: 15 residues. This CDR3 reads CASSPAGLGPYSRYF. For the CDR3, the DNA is TGTGCCAGCAGCCCTGCGGGACTAGGGCCCTATTCAAGGTATTTT.

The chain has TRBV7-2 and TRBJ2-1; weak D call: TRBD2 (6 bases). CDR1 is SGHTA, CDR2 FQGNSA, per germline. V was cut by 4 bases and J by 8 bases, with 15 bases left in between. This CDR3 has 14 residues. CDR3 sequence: CASSSNAGSDEQFF. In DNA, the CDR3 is TGTGCCAGCAGCTCCAATGCGGGGAGCGATGAGCAGTTCTTC.

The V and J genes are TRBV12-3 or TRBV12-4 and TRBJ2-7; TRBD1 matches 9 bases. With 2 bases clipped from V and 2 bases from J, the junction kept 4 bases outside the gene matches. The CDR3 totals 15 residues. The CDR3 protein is CASSLRGQGPYEQYF. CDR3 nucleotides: TGTGCCAGCAGTTTACGGGGACAGGGACCCTACGAGCAGTACTTC.

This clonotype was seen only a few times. CDR3 sequence reads: CASNQGEFTGTEAFF. Here the CDR3 DNA reads TGTGCCAGCAACCAGGGGGAGTTCACGGGCACTGAAGCTTTCTTT. The chain is built from TRBV7-2 and TRBJ1-1, with TRBD1 matching over 7 bases. Per the germline V gene, CDR1 is SGHTA and CDR2 is FQGNSA. V shed 7 bases and J 4 bases; nucleotides not matched to a gene: 12. The CDR3 is 15 residues long. The variable domain in full, completed from reference TRBV7-2 and TRBJ1-1, reads GAGVSQSPSNKVTEKGKDVELRCDPISGHTALYWYRQSLGQGLEFLIYFQGNSAPDKSGLPSDRFSAERTGGSVSTLTIQRTQQEDSAVYLCASNQGEFTGTEAFFGQGTRLTVV.

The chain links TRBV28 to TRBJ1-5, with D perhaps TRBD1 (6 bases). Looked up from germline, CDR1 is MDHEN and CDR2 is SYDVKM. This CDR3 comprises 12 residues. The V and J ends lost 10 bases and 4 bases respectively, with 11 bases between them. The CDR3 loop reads CATGQPNQPQHF. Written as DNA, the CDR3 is TGTGCCACCGGACAGCCGAATCAGCCCCAGCATTTT.

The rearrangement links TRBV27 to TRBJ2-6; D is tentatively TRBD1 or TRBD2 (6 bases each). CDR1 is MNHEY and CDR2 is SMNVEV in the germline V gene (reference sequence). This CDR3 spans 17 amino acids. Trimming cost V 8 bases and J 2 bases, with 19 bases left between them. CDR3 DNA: TGTGCCAGCCGGGGGATTAGGGACAAAACTGGGGCCAACGTCCTGACTTTC. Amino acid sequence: CASRGIRDKTGANVLTF. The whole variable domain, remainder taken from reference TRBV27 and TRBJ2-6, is EAQVTQNPRYLITVTGKKLTVTCSQNMNHEYMSWYRQDPGLGLRQIYYSMNVEVTDKGDVPEGYKVSRKEKRNFPLILESPSPNQTSLYFCASRGIRDKTGANVLTFGAGSRLTVL.

The CDR3 spells CASYRQPRGYTF. The CDR3 nucleotides read TGTGCCAGCTATAGGCAGCCGAGAGGCTACACCTTC. The chain carries TRBV28 and TRBJ1-2, with D unresolved. Germline loops: CDR1 MDHEN, CDR2 SYDVKM. The CDR3 totals 12 residues. Deletions cut 8 bases from V and 8 bases from J, with 15 bases between.

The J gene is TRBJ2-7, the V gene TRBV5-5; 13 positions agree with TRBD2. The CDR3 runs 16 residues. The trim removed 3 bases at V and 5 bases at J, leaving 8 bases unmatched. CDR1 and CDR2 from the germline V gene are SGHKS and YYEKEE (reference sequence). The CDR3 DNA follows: TGTGCCAGCAGCTACAGACTAGCGGGAGGCCGGGACGAGCAGTACTTC. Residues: CASSYRLAGGRDEQYF.

The CDR3 loop reads CASSSASGSIPANEQFF. The CDR3 DNA reads TGTGCCAGCAGCTCCGCTAGCGGGAGTATCCCGGCGAATGAGCAGTTCTTC. The rearrangement uses TRBV7-2 and TRBJ2-1; TRBD2 matches at 10 bases. The germline CDR1 and CDR2 sequences are SGHTA and FQGNSA. This CDR3 comprises 17 residues. Trimming at V came to 4 bases and at J to 7 bases, leaving 13 bases not matched to a gene.

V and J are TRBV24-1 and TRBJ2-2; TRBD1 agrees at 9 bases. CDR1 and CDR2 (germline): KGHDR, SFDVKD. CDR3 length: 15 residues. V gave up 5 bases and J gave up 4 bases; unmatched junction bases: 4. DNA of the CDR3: TGTGCCACCAGTGCCGGGACAGGGATCACCGGGGAGCTGTTTTTT. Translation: CATSAGTGITGELFF.

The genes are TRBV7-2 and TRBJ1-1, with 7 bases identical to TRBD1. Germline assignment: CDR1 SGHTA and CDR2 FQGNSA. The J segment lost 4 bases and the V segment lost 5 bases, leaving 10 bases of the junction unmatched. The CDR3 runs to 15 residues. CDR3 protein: CASSPRQGKGTEAFF. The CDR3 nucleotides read TGTGCCAGCAGCCCCAGACAGGGAAAGGGCACTGAAGCTTTCTTT.

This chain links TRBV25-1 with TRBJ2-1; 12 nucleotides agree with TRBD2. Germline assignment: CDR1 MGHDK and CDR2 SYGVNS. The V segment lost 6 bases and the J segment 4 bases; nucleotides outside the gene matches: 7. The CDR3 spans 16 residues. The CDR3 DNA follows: TGTGCCAGCAGCGACGGACTAGCGGGACATTACAATGAGCAGTTCTTC. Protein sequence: CASSDGLAGHYNEQFF.

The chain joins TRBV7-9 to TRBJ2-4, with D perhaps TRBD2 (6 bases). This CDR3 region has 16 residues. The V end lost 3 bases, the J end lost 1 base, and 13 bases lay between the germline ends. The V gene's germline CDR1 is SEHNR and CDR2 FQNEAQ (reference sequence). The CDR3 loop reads CASSFGGVVAKNIQYF. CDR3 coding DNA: TGTGCCAGCAGCTTTGGAGGGGTGGTGGCCAAAAACATTCAGTACTTC.

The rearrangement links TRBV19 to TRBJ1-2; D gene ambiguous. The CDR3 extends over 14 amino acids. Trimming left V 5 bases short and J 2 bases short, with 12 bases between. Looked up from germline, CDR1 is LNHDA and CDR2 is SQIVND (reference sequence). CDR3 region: CASSFGVENYGYTF. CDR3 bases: TGTGCCAGTAGTTTCGGCGTCGAGAACTATGGCTACACCTTC. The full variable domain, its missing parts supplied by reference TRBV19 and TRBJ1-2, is DGGITQSPKYLFRKEGQNVTLSCEQNLNHDAMYWYRQDPGQGLRLIYYSQIVNDFQKGDIAEGYSVSREKKESFPLTVTSAQKNPTAFYLCASSFGVENYGYTFGSGTRLTVV.

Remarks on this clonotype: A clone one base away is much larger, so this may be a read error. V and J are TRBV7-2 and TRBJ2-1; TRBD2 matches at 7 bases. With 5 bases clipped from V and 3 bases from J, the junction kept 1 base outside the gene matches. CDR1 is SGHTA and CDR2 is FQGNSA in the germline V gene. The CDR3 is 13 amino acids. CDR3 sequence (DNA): TGTGCCAGCAGCCGGGACTACTACAATGAGCAGTTCTTC. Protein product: CASSRDYYNEQFF.

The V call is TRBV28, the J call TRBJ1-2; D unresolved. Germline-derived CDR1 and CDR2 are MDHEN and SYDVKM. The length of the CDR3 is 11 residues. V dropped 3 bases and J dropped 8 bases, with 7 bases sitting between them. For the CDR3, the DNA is TGTGCCAGCAGTTTCACGGGAGGCTACACCTTC. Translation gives CASSFTGGYTF.

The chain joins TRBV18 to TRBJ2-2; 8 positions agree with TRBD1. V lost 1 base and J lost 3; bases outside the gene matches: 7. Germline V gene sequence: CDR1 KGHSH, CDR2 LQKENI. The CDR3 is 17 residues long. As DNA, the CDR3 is TGTGCCAGCTCACCACTCTCTCCAGGGGGCTACACCGGGGAGCTGTTTTTT. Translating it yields CASSPLSPGGYTGELFF.

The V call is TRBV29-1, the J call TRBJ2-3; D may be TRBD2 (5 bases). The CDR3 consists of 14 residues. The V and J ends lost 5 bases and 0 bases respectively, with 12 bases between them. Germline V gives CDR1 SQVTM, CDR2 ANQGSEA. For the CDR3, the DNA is TGCAGCGTTCGGGTAGCGTCTAGCACAGATACGCAGTATTTT. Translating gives CSVRVASSTDTQYF.

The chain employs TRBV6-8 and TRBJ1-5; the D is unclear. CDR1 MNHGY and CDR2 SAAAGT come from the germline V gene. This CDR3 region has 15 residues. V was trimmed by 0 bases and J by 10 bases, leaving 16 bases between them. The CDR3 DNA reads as TGTGCCAGCAGTTACTCGAGGTCTACAATCAGTCCCCAGCATTTT. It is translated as CASSYSRSTISPQHF.

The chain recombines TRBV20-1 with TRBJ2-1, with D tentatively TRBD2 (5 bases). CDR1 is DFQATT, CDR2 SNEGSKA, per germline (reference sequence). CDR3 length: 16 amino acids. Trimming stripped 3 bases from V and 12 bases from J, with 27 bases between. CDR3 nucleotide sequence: TGCAGTGCTAGGGCCCCGGCGTTAGCGCGTGGGTCTGGGCAGTTCTTC. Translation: CSARAPALARGSGQFF.

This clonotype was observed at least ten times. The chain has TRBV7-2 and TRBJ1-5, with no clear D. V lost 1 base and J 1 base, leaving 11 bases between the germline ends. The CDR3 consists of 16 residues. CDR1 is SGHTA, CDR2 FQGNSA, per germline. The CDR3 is CASSLGGEGSNQPQHF. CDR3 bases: TGTGCCAGCAGCTTAGGCGGAGAGGGAAGCAATCAGCCCCAGCATTTT.

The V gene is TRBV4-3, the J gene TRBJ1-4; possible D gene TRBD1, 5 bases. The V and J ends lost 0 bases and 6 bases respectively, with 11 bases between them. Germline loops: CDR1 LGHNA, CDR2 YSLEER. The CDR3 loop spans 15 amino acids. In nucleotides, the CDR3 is TGCGCCAGCAGCCAAGATCCGGGCAGGGATGAAAAACTGTTTTTT. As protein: CASSQDPGRDEKLFF.

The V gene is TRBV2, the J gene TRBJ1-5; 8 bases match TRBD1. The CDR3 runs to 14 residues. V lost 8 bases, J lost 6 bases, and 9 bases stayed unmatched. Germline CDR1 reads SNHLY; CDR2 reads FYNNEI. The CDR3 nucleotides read TGTGCCAGCGGGATCGGACAGGGAAGTCAGCCCCAGCATTTT. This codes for CASGIGQGSQPQHF.